Below are 26 T cell receptor beta chains sequenced from a single sample in a study of T cells expressing NK-cell markers. TCRdb re-called the 5' RACE reads; every CDR3 protein appears as one record, without DNA. Its listing shows about 460,000 distinct CDR3 sequences. Specimen: blood T cells: a sorted CD56 or NKG2C T cell subset, CD4+ or CD8+ T cells, or bulk PBMC T cells (not recorded which). These receptors came from a woman in her forties or fifties in good health.

The chain has TRBV25-1 and TRBJ2-2; TCRdb gives TRBD1 as the D gene, but with no DNA this cannot be confirmed. Per germline, CDR1 MGHDK and CDR2 SYGVNS. The CDR3 is 13 amino acids. This CDR3 reads CASRREWTGELFF.

The rearrangement uses TRBV11-2 and TRBJ1-2; absent DNA, TCRdb's TRBD1 call cannot be checked. CDR1 SGHAT and CDR2 FQNNGV come from the germline V gene. The CDR3 contains 13 residues. CDR3 amino acids: CASRLTGLDGYTF.

The gene calls are TRBV29-1 and TRBJ1-2; TCRdb selects TRBD1, and the lack of DNA leaves this call unchecked. The germline V gene encodes CDR1 SQVTM and CDR2 ANQGSEA. CDR3 size: 12 residues. The chain's CDR3 is CSLGQGADGYTF.

V gene TRBV12-5 combines with J gene TRBJ1-1; absent DNA, TCRdb's TRBD1 call cannot be checked. Germline CDR1 reads LGHNT; CDR2 reads FRNRAP. The CDR3 spans 15 residues. CDR3: CASGLVRAKNTEAFF.

The rearrangement uses TRBV5-1 and TRBJ1-1; with no DNA, the TCRdb D assignment of TRBD1 cannot be verified. The CDR3 consists of 17 residues. Germline CDR1 and CDR2: SGHRS and YFSETQ. The CDR3 protein is CASSLSRGGGGLSEAFF.

This chain connects TRBV5-1 to TRBJ1-1. There are 16 residues in the CDR3. CDR1 and CDR2 from the germline V gene are SGHRS and YFSETQ. The CDR3 loop reads CASSLGGYGENTEAFF.

The chain employs TRBV7-9 and TRBJ2-2; checking the TCRdb D call of TRBD1 is not possible without DNA. The CDR3 is made up of 14 amino acids. In germline, CDR1 is SEHNR, CDR2 FQNEAQ (reference sequence). CDR3: CATHWTVSTGELFF. The full variable domain, its missing parts supplied by reference TRBV7-9 and TRBJ2-2, is DTGVSQNPRHKITKRGQNVTFRCDPISEHNRLYWYRQTLGQGPEFLTYFQNEAQLEKSRLLSDRFSAERPKGSFSTLEIQRTEQGDSAMYLCATHWTVSTGELFFGEGSRLTVL.

The J gene is TRBJ2-4, the V gene TRBV12-3 or TRBV12-4; the D call from TCRdb, TRBD2, cannot be confirmed without DNA. This CDR3 has 14 residues. CDR3 region: CASGLALAKNIQYF.

This chain links TRBV20-1 with TRBJ1-3. The germline V gene encodes CDR1 DFQATT and CDR2 SNEGSKA (reference sequence). The CDR3 length is 14 residues. The CDR3 sequence is CSARGGGSGNTIYF.

CDR3 in amino acids: CASSGAGSSIKTQYF. The V gene is TRBV12-3 or TRBV12-4, the J gene TRBJ2-5. CDR3 size: 15 residues.

This chain joins TRBV7-9 and TRBJ2-1; the TCRdb call, TRBD1, lacks DNA for checking. From germline, CDR1 is SEHNR and CDR2 FQNEAQ (reference sequence). The CDR3 covers 16 residues. The CDR3 reads CASSLLPGRRDNEQFF.

The chain joins TRBV12-3 or TRBV12-4 to TRBJ2-1; TCRdb proposes TRBD1, but this gene call is untestable without DNA. The CDR3 is 13 residues long. The CDR3 sequence: CATLEGGRNEQFF.

The chain has TRBV5-1 and TRBJ2-1; TCRdb outputs TRBD1, but without DNA this stays unchecked. CDR3 size: 15 residues. Germline assignment: CDR1 SGHRS and CDR2 YFSETQ. The CDR3: CASSLEGRRDNEQFF.

The CDR3 loop reads CASSEEVLAKNIQYF. J is TRBJ2-4 and V is TRBV11-3; without DNA, the TCRdb call of TRBD2 cannot be checked. Looked up from germline, CDR1 is SGHNT and CDR2 is YENEEA. The CDR3 runs to 15 residues.

This sequence joins TRBV5-1 and TRBJ2-1; TCRdb outputs TRBD1, but without DNA this stays unchecked. This CDR3 spans 12 amino acids. Looked up from germline, CDR1 is SGHRS and CDR2 is YFSETQ. The CDR3 loop is CASSLGDRGQFF.

The chain carries TRBV7-9 and TRBJ1-4; the D call from TCRdb, TRBD1, cannot be confirmed without DNA. The CDR3 has 14 amino acids. Germline V gene data show CDR1 as SEHNR and CDR2 as FQNEAQ (reference sequence). The CDR3 is CASSLVGAGEKLFF.

The chain couples TRBV5-1 to TRBJ1-4; the D call from TCRdb, TRBD1, cannot be confirmed without DNA. This CDR3 has 13 amino acids. CDR1 and CDR2 from the germline V gene are SGHRS and YFSETQ. The CDR3 loop reads CASSIIQGGELFF. Using reference TRBV5-1 and TRBJ1-4 for the parts outside the CDR3, the full variable domain is KAGVTQTPRYLIKTRGQQVTLSCSPISGHRSVSWYQQTPGQGLQFLFEYFSETQRNKGNFPGRFSGRQFSNSRSEMNVSTLELGDSALYLCASSIIQGGELFFGSGTQLSVL.

The chain joins TRBV20-1 to TRBJ2-7; the TCRdb call, TRBD2, lacks DNA for checking. Looked up from germline, CDR1 is DFQATT and CDR2 is SNEGSKA (reference sequence). CDR3 length: 17 residues. This CDR3 is CSARLREGSGRAREQYF.

The chain joins TRBV3-1 to TRBJ2-1; the D call of TRBD2 rests on TCRdb alone, since no DNA is present to check it. CDR3 size: 16 residues. CDR1 LGHDT and CDR2 YNNKEL come from the germline V gene (reference sequence). Here the CDR3 reads CASSLWGTSSYNEQFF.

CDR3 sequence: CASSLGGQETYEQYF. This rearrangement joins TRBV5-1 to TRBJ2-7; TCRdb returns TRBD2, unconfirmable since there is no DNA. This CDR3 has 15 amino acids. Germline CDR1 SGHRS, CDR2 YFSETQ.

This chain links TRBV9 with TRBJ1-2; lacking DNA, the TRBD1 call made by TCRdb goes unchecked. Germline CDR1 is SGDLS and CDR2 is YYNGEE. The CDR3 covers 13 residues. The CDR3 sequence: CASSAPGQGYYTF.

The chain has TRBV12-5 and TRBJ2-5; TCRdb calls TRBD2, which cannot be checked without DNA. Germline-derived CDR1 and CDR2 are LGHNT and FRNRAP. CDR3 length: 15 amino acids. The CDR3 sequence: CASGRTSGRLETQYF.

This chain joins TRBV3-1 and TRBJ2-6; TCRdb selects TRBD1, and the lack of DNA leaves this call unchecked. There are 17 residues in the CDR3. Per the germline V gene, CDR1 is LGHDT and CDR2 is YNNKEL (reference sequence). The CDR3 spells CASTTGQRGSGANVLTF.

The V gene is TRBV12-3 or TRBV12-4, the J gene TRBJ2-2; TCRdb picks TRBD2, but there is no DNA to check that call. The CDR3 spans 14 residues. CDR3 amino acids: CASSLAGGREELFF.

The chain combines TRBV6-5 with TRBJ2-3; TCRdb returns TRBD1, unconfirmable since there is no DNA. The CDR3 loop spans 17 amino acids. Germline lookup yields CDR1 MNHEY and CDR2 SVGAGI. Here the CDR3 reads CASSCRNRDVGTDTQYF.

The chain couples TRBV3-1 to TRBJ2-5. The CDR3 contains 14 residues. CDR1 and CDR2 (germline): LGHDT, YNNKEL (reference sequence). CDR3: CASSQVGRQETQYF.